Sequencing of this TCR beta chain was carried out in a study of T-cell memory formation after mild COVID-19. The CDR3 covers 14 residues. V lost 6 bases to trimming and J lost 6 bases; unmatched junction nucleotides: 11. Germline loops: CDR1 MNHNS, CDR2 SASEGT. In this sample, this clonotype turned up a few times. Each CDR3 protein is one row after TCRdb ran MiXCR on the 5' RACE reads. The table records 300,000 to 350,000 distinct CDR3 sequences, approximately 14% of them present only once. This rearrangement joins TRBV6-1 to TRBJ2-7, with TRBD1 matching 7 bases. The sample comprised PBMCs or a T cell subset sorted from them (not recorded which). This sequence originates from a man aged 18 to 35 who had mild COVID-19 (a few samples of this study predate the infection). Cell type and time point are not known. The chain's CDR3 is CASRRQGEVFEQYV. The CDR3 nucleotides read TGTGCCAGCAGAAGACAGGGCGAGGTCTTCGAGCAGTACGTC.